This entry concerns a single TCR beta chain. This entry belongs to a study of blood T cell repertoires in COVID-19. Overall study context: Sites in the United States, Italy and Spain provided acute and convalescent COVID-19 samples. PBMCs, B-cell-depleted T cells, or T cells were the source of the cDNA or gDNA that made up the material.

Original handling: Reference gene primers were amplified, and this amplification served to estimate nucleated cell counts. Sequencing used immunoSEQ multiplex PCR; TCRdb keeps in-frame clones, though not all of them. The DNA was the basis for D and trimming; V, J and clone size are from that table. The table includes 250,000 or so clones, 86% detected once. The ends were cut back, 6 bases at V and 5 bases at J, with 19 bases in the middle. CDR3 length: 15 residues. The germline gives CDR1 MNHEY, CDR2 SVGAGI. The sequenced sample was peripheral blood. This chain uses TRBV6-5 with TRBJ1-1; tentatively, D is TRBD1 (6 bases). This clonotype was sampled from a man of 80 years or more with acute or convalescent COVID-19. In DNA form, the CDR3 reads TGTGCCAGCAGGCAGACACAAACAGGGTTGACTGAAGCTTTCTTT. Amino acids: CASRQTQTGLTEAFF.